The T cell receptor beta chain under discussion was sequenced for a study of read filtering for tumor transcriptome and immune sequencing. Whole-study context: RNA-seq yielded only roughly 80 to 1,400 TCR reads, IR-seq about 4 to 10.27 million.

From 300 to 450 ng of RNA, a library with molecular barcoded alpha/delta and beta/gamma adaptors was made. TCRdb re-called the reads through MiXCR, storing one row per CDR3 protein. Counted here are roughly 130,000 distinct CDR3 sequences, 10% to 15% occurring once; the ten biggest clones make up approximately 10%. This CDR3 is built from 15 residues. The V end lost 3 bases, the J end lost 4 bases, and 10 bases lay between the germline ends. The germline gives CDR1 WNHNN, CDR2 SYGVQD (reference sequence). This clonotype was picked up a small number of times. Its matching antigen is unknown. Since a much larger clone is just one base distant, this may be a read error. Lacking the conserved final phenylalanine or tryptophan, this CDR3 likely reflects a read error. The study's findings and limits: Approximately 79% of IR-seq clonotypes had a single read, yet these held roughly 3.3% of reads.

Sequences were obtained from a population of CD138-negative cells sorted from bone marrow. V gene TRBV10-1 combines with J gene TRBJ1-6; a possible D gene is TRBD1 (5 bases). The source is a donor over 35 with multiple myeloma. CDR3 nucleotide sequence: TGCGCCAGCAGTGAAGAGGGGCAGTATAATTCACCCCTCCACCTT. Translated, it gives CASSEEGQYNSPLHL.